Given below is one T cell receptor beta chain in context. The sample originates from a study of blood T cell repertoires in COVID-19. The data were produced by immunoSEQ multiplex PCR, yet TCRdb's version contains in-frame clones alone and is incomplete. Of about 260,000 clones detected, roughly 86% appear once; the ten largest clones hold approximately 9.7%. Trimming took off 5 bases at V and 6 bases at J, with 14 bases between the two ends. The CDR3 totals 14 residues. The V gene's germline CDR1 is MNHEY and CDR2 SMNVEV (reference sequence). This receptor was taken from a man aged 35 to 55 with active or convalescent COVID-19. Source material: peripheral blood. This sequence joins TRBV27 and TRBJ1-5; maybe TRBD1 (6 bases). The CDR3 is CASSKLTGSQPQHF. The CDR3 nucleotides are TGTGCCAGCAGTAAACTGACAGGATCTCAGCCCCAGCATTTT.